This T cell receptor beta chain was captured by sequencing in a study of cytomegalovirus exposure and HLA in healthy donors. Whole-study findings and limits: Under in vitro conditions, three CMV-associated chains were confirmed as specific for CMV antigens. TCR clusters originating in the first cohort tended to co-occur in the approximately 120 validation repertoires, according to a later analysis. It was reported that the classifier diagnosed cytomegalovirus status with high specificity and sensitivity in both the original and validation cohorts.

Repertoires were generated with immunoSEQ multiplex PCR, while TCRdb's copy carries only in-frame clones and drops some. The sample lists about 100,000 clones; under 85% were seen once. This clone was detected only a few times. What it binds is not known. Per germline, CDR1 MGHRA and CDR2 YSYEKL. V was clipped by 1 base and J by 9 bases, with 13 bases between them. The CDR3 length is 14 residues. The V and J genes are TRBV4-1 and TRBJ1-3, with D maybe TRBD1 (5 bases). Source material: PBMCs. The sequence came from a woman aged 18-29 years in good health and CMV-seronegative. The CDR3 coding sequence is TGCGCCAGCAGCCAAGCGGGTCCCGGGGGCACCATATATTTT. Translated, it gives CASSQAGPGGTIYF.